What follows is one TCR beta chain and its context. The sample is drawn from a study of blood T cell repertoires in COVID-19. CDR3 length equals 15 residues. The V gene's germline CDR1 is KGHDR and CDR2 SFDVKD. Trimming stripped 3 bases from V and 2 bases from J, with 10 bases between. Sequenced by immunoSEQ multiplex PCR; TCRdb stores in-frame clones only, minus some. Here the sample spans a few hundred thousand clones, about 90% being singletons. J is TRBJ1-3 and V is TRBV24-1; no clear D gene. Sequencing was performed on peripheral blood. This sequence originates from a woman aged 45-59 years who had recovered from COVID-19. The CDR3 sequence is CATSDPGPTGNTIYF. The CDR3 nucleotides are TGTGCCACCAGTGATCCGGGTCCTACTGGAAACACCATATATTTT.